This T cell receptor (beta chain) emerged from a study of Tregs in tolerant kidney transplant recipients. Clones were read by immunoSEQ multiplex PCR, and TCRdb kept only the in-frame ones, dropping some. The table has tens of thousands of clones, about 89% seen once. CDR3 length: 15 residues. With 2 bases removed from V and 3 bases from J, the gap between germline ends came to 10 bases. The germline V gene encodes CDR1 LNHNV and CDR2 YYDKDF (reference sequence). Study-level findings and limits: In tolerant patients, donor-specific Tregs outgrew total Tregs, suggesting antigen-driven expansion.

To note about this clone: Its antigen is not known.

The source material was CD4+ T cells from blood, sampled before the transplant. The clonotype was recovered from a human donor who received a combined kidney and bone marrow transplant. The chain is built from TRBV15 and TRBJ2-2; D call uncertain. In DNA, the CDR3 is TGTGCCACCAGCAGAACCTCGAGGCACACCGGGGAGCTGTTTTTT. Translation: CATSRTSRHTGELFF. Drawing the rest from reference TRBV15 and TRBJ2-2, the complete variable domain is DAMVIQNPRYQVTQFGKPVTLSCSQTLNHNVMYWYQQKSSQAPKLLFHYYDKDFNNEADTPDNFQSRRPNTSFCFLDIRSPGLGDTAMYLCATSRTSRHTGELFFGEGSRLTVL.